This TCR beta chain was recovered during a study of post-analysis software for immune sequencing data. Study-level points and caveats: Patients used about five TRBV segments, including TRBV5-6, TRBV5-1 and TRBV20-1, more often than controls.

Included in the TCR beta cDNA libraries were unique molecular identifiers. MiXCR, applied by TCRdb to the PCR reads, yields one record per CDR3 protein. The sample has 750,000 to 950,000 distinct CDR3 sequences; around 42% are singletons. This CDR3 is built from 16 residues. V was clipped by 6 bases and J by 0 bases, with 15 bases between them. Germline V CDR1 and CDR2: MDHEN, SYDVKM. Details on this clonotype: Its antigen is unknown.

Sequencing was carried out using blood. This TCR was sampled from a girl between 5 and 17 years old with multiple sclerosis. The genes are TRBV28 and TRBJ2-1, with D possibly being TRBD1 or TRBD2 (5 bases each). This CDR3 is CASSPRDGNSYNEQFF. For the CDR3, the DNA is TGTGCCAGCAGCCCCCGGGACGGGAACTCCTACAATGAGCAGTTCTTC.